Shown below are 29 T cell receptor beta chains from a single sample sequenced in a study of identical twins. One entry per CDR3 protein results from TCRdb running MiXCR on the 5' RACE reads. The sample has around 300,000 distinct CDR3 sequences; approximately 8.5% are singletons. These data were also filed under a second study, of yellow fever vaccine responses in identical twins.

The sample consisted of memory (CD45RO+) T cells sorted from blood. These TCRs come from a woman aged 18-29 years in good health.

This clonotype came up a few times. The V and J genes are TRBV3-1 and TRBJ2-2, with D perhaps matching TRBD1 (6 bases). CDR3 length: 15 amino acids. Germline CDR1 and CDR2: LGHDT and YNNKEL (reference sequence). The V end was cut by 1 base, the J end by 5 bases, with 11 bases between. In nucleotides, the CDR3 is TGTGCCAGCAGCCAAGGAGGGGGTGTAACCGGGGAGCTGTTTTTT. This encodes CASSQGGGVTGELFF. The entire variable domain, with the rest obtained from reference TRBV3-1 and TRBJ2-2, is as follows: DTAVSQTPKYLVTQMGNDKSIKCEQNLGHDTMYWYKQDSKKFLKIMFSYNNKELIINETVPNRFSPKSPDKAHLNLHINSLELGDSAVYFCASSQGGGVTGELFFGEGSRLTVL.

This clonotype was seen a few times. As DNA, the CDR3 is TGTGCCAGCCGTCAAAACCAGGGTGGCGAAAAACTGTTTTTT. It specifies CASRQNQGGEKLFF. V and J are TRBV6-1 and TRBJ1-4; D perhaps matches TRBD1 (5 bases). Germline CDR1 is MNHNS and CDR2 is SASEGT. The CDR3 length is 14 residues. V was pared by 8 bases and J by 8 bases, with 18 bases between.

This clonotype was seen only a few times. The V gene is TRBV2, the J gene TRBJ2-7; the D gene could be TRBD1 or TRBD2 (5 bases each). Germline V gives CDR1 SNHLY, CDR2 FYNNEI. This CDR3 has 14 residues. Deletions cut 3 bases from V and 4 bases from J, with 13 bases between. The CDR3 nucleotides are TGTGCCAGCAGTGACTGGGGGAAGATTTACGAGCAGTACGTC. It codes for CASSDWGKIYEQYV.

This chain links TRBV15 with TRBJ2-5; 9 bases fit TRBD2. The CDR3 has 13 amino acids. V lost 9 bases to trimming and J lost 3 bases; unmatched junction nucleotides: 5. Germline lookup yields CDR1 LNHNV and CDR2 YYDKDF (reference sequence). The CDR3 spells CATHSGGEETQYF. The CDR3 nucleotides are TGTGCCACTCATAGCGGGGGTGAAGAGACCCAGTACTTC.

This rearrangement joins TRBV20-1 to TRBJ1-2; 7 positions match TRBD1. This CDR3 comprises 13 residues. Trimming cost V 6 bases and J 10 bases; bases outside gene matches: 14. CDR1 and CDR2 (germline): DFQATT, SNEGSKA (reference sequence). In nucleotides, the CDR3 is TGCAGTGCCCACGAAAGACAGGGAGTTTACTACACCTTC. This translates into CSAHERQGVYYTF.

This clonotype was seen ten or more times. The chain employs TRBV28 and TRBJ1-5, with D perhaps matching TRBD1 (5 bases). Germline CDR1 and CDR2: MDHEN and SYDVKM. Trimming removed 2 bases from V and 9 bases from J, with 8 bases in between. The CDR3 extends over 12 amino acids. The CDR3 spells CASSLHQGPQHF. CDR3 DNA: TGTGCCAGCAGTTTACACCAGGGGCCCCAGCATTTT. The full variable domain, its missing parts supplied by reference TRBV28 and TRBJ1-5, is DVKVTQSSRYLVKRTGEKVFLECVQDMDHENMFWYRQDPGLGLRLIYFSYDVKMKEKGDIPEGYSVSREKKERFSLILESASTNQTSMYLCASSLHQGPQHFGDGTRLSIL.

This clonotype was seen repeatedly, ten times or more. The rearrangement uses TRBV5-1 and TRBJ2-3, with TRBD2 matching 11 bases. From germline, CDR1 is SGHRS and CDR2 YFSETQ. The V gene end was trimmed by 4 bases and the J gene end by 3 bases; junction bases not matched to a gene: 7. CDR3 length: 16 amino acids. CDR3 sequence reads: CASSHTSGSATDTQYF. Here the CDR3 DNA reads TGCGCCAGCAGCCACACTAGCGGGAGTGCGACAGATACGCAGTATTTT.

This clonotype was counted many times. The rearrangement joins TRBV7-6 to TRBJ2-5, with 8 bases matching TRBD1. Trimming at V came to 4 bases and at J to 1 base, leaving 2 bases not matched to a gene. Germline V gene sequence: CDR1 SGHVS, CDR2 FNYEAQ. CDR3 size: 14 residues. The CDR3 sequence is CASSYTGGQETQYF. The CDR3 DNA is TGTGCCAGCAGCTACACAGGGGGCCAAGAGACCCAGTACTTC.

This clonotype occurred a few times. The CDR3 DNA reads TGTGCCAGCAGCTTAGCCGGCCAGGAGCAGTTCTTC. Protein: CASSLAGQEQFF. The chain is built from TRBV11-1 and TRBJ2-1; no reliable D call. The V end lost 0 bases, the J end lost 10 bases, and 7 bases lay between the germline ends. The CDR3 totals 12 residues. In germline, CDR1 is SGHAT, CDR2 FQDESV (reference sequence). Full variable domain (rest looked up from reference TRBV11-1 and TRBJ2-1): EAEVAQSPRYKITEKSQAVAFWCDPISGHATLYWYRQILGQGPELLVQFQDESVVDDSQLPKDRFSAERLKGVDSTLKIQPAELGDSAMYLCASSLAGQEQFFGPGTRLTVL.

This chain uses TRBV28 with TRBJ2-7, with 7 bases that match TRBD1. Per germline, CDR1 MDHEN and CDR2 SYDVKM. The CDR3 contains 13 residues. Trimming removed 6 bases from V and 3 bases from J; junction bases left unmatched: 5. This chain's CDR3 is CASSSGTDYEQYF. The DNA for the CDR3 is TGTGCCAGCAGCTCCGGGACAGACTACGAGCAGTACTTC.

Written as DNA, the CDR3 is TGCAGCGTTGGAACGACTAGCGGGGCGAATGAGCAGTTCTTC. This encodes CSVGTTSGANEQFF. This sequence joins TRBV29-1 and TRBJ2-1; 11 nucleotides line up with TRBD2. After removal of 4 bases from V and 7 bases from J, the junction contained 6 bases not matched to a gene. CDR3 length: 14 amino acids. CDR1 SQVTM and CDR2 ANQGSEA come from the germline V gene.

This clonotype came up a few times. CDR3 DNA sequence: TGTGCCAGCTGCGGCGGCCAGGGCGAAAAACTGTTTTTT. This gives the protein CASCGGQGEKLFF. The chain is built from TRBV2 and TRBJ1-4; maybe TRBD1 (5 bases). Germline CDR1 is SNHLY and CDR2 is FYNNEI. The CDR3 contains 13 residues. Trimming stripped 8 bases from V and 8 bases from J, with 15 bases between. The whole variable domain, filled in from reference TRBV2 and TRBJ1-4, reads EPEVTQTPSHQVTQMGQEVILRCVPISNHLYFYWYRQILGQKVEFLVSFYNNEISEKSEIFDDQFSVERPDGSNFTLKIRSTKLEDSAMYFCASCGGQGEKLFFGSGTQLSVL.

The J gene is TRBJ2-1, the V gene TRBV9; 8 bases are shared with TRBD2. The CDR3 length is 15 residues. The V gene's germline CDR1 is SGDLS and CDR2 YYNGEE. V shed 0 bases and J 7 bases; nucleotides not matched to a gene: 6. In DNA, the CDR3 is TGTGCCAGCAGCGTAGGCAGCGGGGGAATGAATGAGCAGTTCTTC. Its protein product is CASSVGSGGMNEQFF.

The chain uses TRBV5-5 and TRBJ2-3; D remains unclear. V lost 4 bases, J lost 6 bases, and 21 bases lay in between. Looked up from germline, CDR1 is SGHKS and CDR2 is YYEKEE (reference sequence). This CDR3 is built from 16 residues. Here the CDR3 DNA reads TGTGCCAGCAGCCTTCAAAGCAGCTACACATCGGATACGCAGTATTTT. Encoded protein: CASSLQSSYTSDTQYF.

In this sample, this clonotype turned up many times. The chain uses TRBV3-1 and TRBJ2-7, with D tentatively TRBD1 (6 bases). CDR1 and CDR2 (germline): LGHDT, YNNKEL (reference sequence). With 1 base removed from V and 0 bases from J, the gap between germline ends came to 10 bases. This CDR3 region has 15 residues. The CDR3 DNA sequence: TGTGCCAGCAGCCAAGGGAGGACAGCCTCCTACGAGCAGTACTTC. It codes for CASSQGRTASYEQYF.

This clonotype was seen a handful of times. This sequence joins TRBV6-1 and TRBJ2-2; TRBD1 matches 9 bases. V lost 6 bases to trimming and J lost 6 bases; unmatched junction nucleotides: 5. In germline, CDR1 is MNHNS, CDR2 SASEGT. The CDR3 runs 14 residues. The DNA for the CDR3 is TGTGCCAGCAGAACCGGACAGGGGTCCGGGGAGCTGTTTTTT. Protein sequence: CASRTGQGSGELFF.

This clonotype was found a few times. V usage is TRBV6-2 or TRBV6-3 and J usage is TRBJ2-7; D not resolved. The V end was cut by 2 bases, the J end by 3 bases, with 8 bases between. Germline lookup yields CDR1 MNHEY and CDR2 SVGEGT. The CDR3 covers 13 residues. In DNA, the CDR3 is TGTGCCAGCAGTTACCTGGACGGCTACGAGCAGTACGTC. It encodes CASSYLDGYEQYV.

This clonotype was counted between two and nine times. The gene calls are TRBV28 and TRBJ1-4; 10 bases are shared with TRBD1. Germline trimming cut 8 bases from V and 5 bases from J; bases unmatched to any gene: 5. Germline V lookup: CDR1 MDHEN, CDR2 SYDVKM. The length of the CDR3 is 14 residues. The CDR3 is CASLGTGVNEKLFF. CDR3 in DNA: TGTGCCAGCTTGGGGACAGGGGTGAATGAAAAACTGTTTTTT.

This clonotype occurred many times. The CDR3 sequence: CASSFTHTQRSSTDTQYF. The CDR3 DNA follows: TGTGCCAGCAGTTTCACACACACACAGCGGTCCTCCACAGATACGCAGTATTTT. This chain uses TRBV12-3 or TRBV12-4 with TRBJ2-3; a possible D gene is TRBD2 (5 bases). Trimming took 3 bases from V and 2 from J, leaving 21 bases between them. This CDR3 region has 18 residues.

This clonotype showed up just a few times. The rearrangement joins TRBV7-2 to TRBJ1-2, with a weak D call TRBD1 (5 bases). Trimming took 5 bases from V and 2 from J, leaving 18 bases between them. CDR3 size: 16 residues. In germline, CDR1 is SGHTA, CDR2 FQGNSA. The CDR3: CASSPNTMTENYGYTF. CDR3 nucleotides: TGTGCCAGCAGCCCTAATACCATGACAGAGAACTATGGCTACACCTTC.

The rearrangement joins TRBV11-2 to TRBJ2-7, with 7 bases lining up with TRBD2. The CDR3 length is 16 residues. Germline trimming cut 1 base from V and 3 bases from J; bases unmatched to any gene: 9. Germline V gives CDR1 SGHAT, CDR2 FQNNGV. The CDR3 sequence: CASSLALSASGYEQYF. The CDR3 coding sequence is TGTGCCAGCAGCTTAGCTCTTTCGGCTAGCGGCTACGAGCAGTACTTC.

This clonotype was seen more than once but under ten times. V is TRBV7-9 and J is TRBJ1-3; D is uncertain. This CDR3 has 13 amino acids. Trimming cost V 4 bases and J 2 bases, with 6 bases left between them. Germline loops: CDR1 SEHNR, CDR2 FQNEAQ (reference sequence). The CDR3 sequence: CASSSPPGNTIYF. CDR3 DNA sequence: TGTGCCAGCAGCTCGCCCCCTGGAAACACCATATATTTT.

This clonotype was seen many times. The chain combines TRBV5-1 with TRBJ2-2, with 10 bases identical to TRBD2. Germline V gene sequence: CDR1 SGHRS, CDR2 YFSETQ. The V segment lost 3 bases and the J segment 7 bases; nucleotides outside the gene matches: 9. The CDR3 spans 16 residues. CDR3 residues: CASSYGGTSVNGELFF. The CDR3 DNA follows: TGCGCCAGCAGCTACGGCGGGACTAGCGTTAACGGGGAGCTGTTTTTT.

There are a few counts of this clonotype. The chain is built from TRBV11-2 and TRBJ1-1; 10 nucleotides line up with TRBD1. The germline gives CDR1 SGHAT, CDR2 FQNNGV. This CDR3 spans 16 amino acids. Trimming removed 0 bases from V and 1 base from J; junction bases left unmatched: 2. The CDR3 coding sequence is TGTGCCAGCAGCTTAGAGGGGACAGGGGCGAACACTGAAGCTTTCTTT. The encoded protein is CASSLEGTGANTEAFF. Complete variable domain (other parts from reference TRBV11-2 and TRBJ1-1): EAGVAQSPRYKIIEKRQSVAFWCNPISGHATLYWYQQILGQGPKLLIQFQNNGVVDDSQLPKDRFSAERLKGVDSTLKIQPAKLEDSAVYLCASSLEGTGANTEAFFGQGTRLTVV.

This clonotype came up many times. This rearrangement joins TRBV5-6 to TRBJ2-3; D may be TRBD1 (5 bases). Per germline, CDR1 SGHDT and CDR2 YYEEEE. The CDR3 sequence is 16 residues long. V was shortened by 0 bases and J by 2 bases, with 13 bases between the two germline ends. As DNA, the CDR3 is TGTGCCAGCAGCTTGGCAGGGATGGGGAACACAGATACGCAGTATTTT. Translating it yields CASSLAGMGNTDTQYF.

This rearrangement joins TRBV10-1 to TRBJ2-5; 8 bases are shared with TRBD2. The CDR3 extends over 15 amino acids. V lost 4 bases, J lost 3 bases, and 7 bases stayed unmatched. The V gene's germline CDR1 is WNHNN and CDR2 SYGVQD (reference sequence). Here the CDR3 DNA reads TGCGCCAGCAGTGGTAGCGGGGCACGGAAAGAGACCCAGTACTTC. Translating it yields CASSGSGARKETQYF.

This clonotype was picked up many times. The gene calls are TRBV28 and TRBJ1-5, with D possibly TRBD1 on 5 matching bases. This CDR3 comprises 17 residues. Deletions cut 5 bases from V and 4 bases from J, with 21 bases between. CDR1 is MDHEN and CDR2 is SYDVKM in the germline V gene. CDR3 protein: CASSPGQYFRVNQPQHF. The DNA for the CDR3 is TGTGCCAGCAGTCCAGGGCAGTATTTCAGGGTAAATCAGCCCCAGCATTTT.

This clonotype has more than one count but fewer than ten. J is TRBJ2-2 and V is TRBV27; the match to TRBD1 covers 7 bases. V was clipped by 2 bases and J by 4 bases; unmatched bases: 4. Germline V gives CDR1 MNHEY, CDR2 SMNVEV (reference sequence). The CDR3 is 15 residues long. The CDR3 nucleotides read TGTGCCAGCAGTTTAGACAGGGACGCCACCGGGGAGCTGTTTTTT. Amino acid sequence: CASSLDRDATGELFF.

Here the CDR3 DNA reads TGCGCCAGCAAATTTGCCATGAACACTGAAGCTTTCTTT. Translation gives CASKFAMNTEAFF. V and J are TRBV5-1 and TRBJ1-1; D gene ambiguous. From germline, CDR1 is SGHRS and CDR2 YFSETQ. V lost 6 bases and J 0 bases, leaving 9 bases between the germline ends. The CDR3 totals 13 residues. The full variable domain, completed using reference TRBV5-1 and TRBJ1-1, is KAGVTQTPRYLIKTRGQQVTLSCSPISGHRSVSWYQQTPGQGLQFLFEYFSETQRNKGNFPGRFSGRQFSNSRSEMNVSTLELGDSALYLCASKFAMNTEAFFGQGTRLTVV.